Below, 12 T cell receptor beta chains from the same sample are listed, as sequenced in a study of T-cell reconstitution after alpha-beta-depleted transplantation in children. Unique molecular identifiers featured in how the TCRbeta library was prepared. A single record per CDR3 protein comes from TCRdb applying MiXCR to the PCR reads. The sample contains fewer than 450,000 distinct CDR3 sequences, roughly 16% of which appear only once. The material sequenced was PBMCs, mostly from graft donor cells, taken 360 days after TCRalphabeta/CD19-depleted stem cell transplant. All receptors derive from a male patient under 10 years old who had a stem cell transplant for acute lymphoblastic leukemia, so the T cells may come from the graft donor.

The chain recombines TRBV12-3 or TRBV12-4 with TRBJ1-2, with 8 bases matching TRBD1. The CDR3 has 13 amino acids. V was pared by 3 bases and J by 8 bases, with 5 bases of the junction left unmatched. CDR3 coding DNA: TGTGCCAGCAGTTTCAGGGGGCCGGGCGGCTACACCTTC. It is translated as CASSFRGPGGYTF.

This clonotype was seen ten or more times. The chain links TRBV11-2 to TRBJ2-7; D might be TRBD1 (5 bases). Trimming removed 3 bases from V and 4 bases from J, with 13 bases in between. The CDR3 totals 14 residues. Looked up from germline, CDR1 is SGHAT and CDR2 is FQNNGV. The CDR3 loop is CASSFRGQTYEQYF. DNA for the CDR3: TGTGCCAGCAGCTTCCGAGGACAAACTTACGAGCAGTACTTC.

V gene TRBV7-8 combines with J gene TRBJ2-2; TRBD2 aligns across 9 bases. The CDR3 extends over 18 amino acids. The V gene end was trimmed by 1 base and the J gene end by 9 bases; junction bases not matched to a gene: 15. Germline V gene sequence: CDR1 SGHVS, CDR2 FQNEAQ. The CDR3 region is CASSLEAVWTSEIRELFF. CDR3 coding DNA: TGTGCCAGCAGCTTAGAGGCCGTGTGGACTAGCGAAATCCGGGAGCTGTTTTTT. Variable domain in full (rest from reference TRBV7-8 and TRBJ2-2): GAGVSQSPRYKVAKRGQDVALRCDPISGHVSLFWYQQALGQGPEFLTYFQNEAQLDKSGLPSDRFFAERPEGSVSTLKIQRTQQEDSAVYLCASSLEAVWTSEIRELFFGEGSRLTVL.

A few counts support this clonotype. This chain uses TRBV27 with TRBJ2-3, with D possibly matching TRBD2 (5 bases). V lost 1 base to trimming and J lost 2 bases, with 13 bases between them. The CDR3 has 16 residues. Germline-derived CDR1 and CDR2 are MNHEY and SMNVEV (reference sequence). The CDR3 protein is CASSLFGVGNTDTQYF. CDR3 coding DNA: TGTGCCAGCAGTTTATTCGGGGTGGGCAACACAGATACGCAGTATTTT.

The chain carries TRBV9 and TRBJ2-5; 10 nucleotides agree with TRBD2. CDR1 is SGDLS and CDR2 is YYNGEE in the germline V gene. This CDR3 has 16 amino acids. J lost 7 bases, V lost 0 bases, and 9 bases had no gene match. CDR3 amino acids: CASSVAGAGGLATQYF. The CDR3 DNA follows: TGTGCCAGCAGCGTAGCTGGAGCGGGAGGGCTTGCGACCCAGTACTTC.

The CDR3 reads CASSSDVSYNEQFF. The CDR3 region has the DNA TGTGCCAGCAGCTCTGACGTTTCCTACAATGAGCAGTTCTTC. The V and J genes are TRBV7-3 and TRBJ2-1; D uncertain. V lost 4 bases, J lost 1 base, and 8 bases lay in between. The CDR3 runs to 14 residues. CDR1 is SGHTA, CDR2 FQGTGA, per germline.

In nucleotides, the CDR3 is TGCAGTGCTAGAGTCCCGACATCCTACGAGCAGTACTTC. The encoded protein is CSARVPTSYEQYF. This chain joins TRBV20-1 and TRBJ2-7; D gene uncertain. The germline V gene encodes CDR1 DFQATT and CDR2 SNEGSKA (reference sequence). The V and J ends lost 1 base and 1 base respectively, with 8 bases between them. There are 13 residues in the CDR3.

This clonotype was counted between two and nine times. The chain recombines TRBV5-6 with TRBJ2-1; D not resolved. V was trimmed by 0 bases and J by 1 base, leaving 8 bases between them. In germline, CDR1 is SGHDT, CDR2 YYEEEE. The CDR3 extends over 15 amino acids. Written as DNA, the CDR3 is TGTGCCAGCAGCTTGGTCCTCACATCCTACAATGAGCAGTTCTTC. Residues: CASSLVLTSYNEQFF.

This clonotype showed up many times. CDR3: CASSPGGAGEVQGFF. The DNA for the CDR3 is TGTGCCAGCAGTCCCGGGGGGGCGGGAGAGGTCCAAGGGTTCTTC. The rearrangement uses TRBV12-3 or TRBV12-4 and TRBJ2-1; TRBD2 agrees at 8 bases. The CDR3 runs to 15 residues. With V trimmed by 5 bases and J by 15 bases, 18 bases remained unmatched.

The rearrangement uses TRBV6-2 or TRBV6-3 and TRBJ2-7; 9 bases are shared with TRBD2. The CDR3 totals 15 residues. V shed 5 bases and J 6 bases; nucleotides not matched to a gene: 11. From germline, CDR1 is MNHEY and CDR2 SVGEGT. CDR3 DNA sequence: TGTGCCAGCAGTCATGGAACTAGCGGGTCGGGCGAGCAGTACTTC. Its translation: CASSHGTSGSGEQYF.

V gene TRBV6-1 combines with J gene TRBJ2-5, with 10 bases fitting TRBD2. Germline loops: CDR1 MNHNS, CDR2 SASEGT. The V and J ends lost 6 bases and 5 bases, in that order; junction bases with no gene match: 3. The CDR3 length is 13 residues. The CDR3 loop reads CASSAGLAETQYF. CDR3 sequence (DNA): TGTGCCAGCAGCGCGGGACTAGCGGAGACCCAGTACTTC.

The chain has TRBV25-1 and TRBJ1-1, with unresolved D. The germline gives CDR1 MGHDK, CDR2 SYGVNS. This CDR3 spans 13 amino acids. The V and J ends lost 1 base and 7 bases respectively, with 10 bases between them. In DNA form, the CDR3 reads TGTGCCAGCAGTGAATGGGGAGACCTTGAAGCTTTCTTT. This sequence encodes CASSEWGDLEAFF.